This T cell receptor beta chain originates from a study of T-cell reconstitution after alpha-beta-depleted transplantation in children. Trimming shortened V by 1 base and J by 0 bases, and 10 bases separated the two germline ends. The length of the CDR3 is 15 residues. Germline V gives CDR1 LGHNA, CDR2 YNFKEQ. TCRbeta library construction was performed incorporating unique molecular identifiers. TCRdb re-derived calls from the PCR reads in MiXCR, one entry per CDR3 protein. The table lists nearly 550,000 distinct CDR3 sequences, approximately 20% of them singletons. Specimen: PBMCs from the stem cell graft donor, collected from the stem cell graft. The sequence was collected from a human donor who donated a stem cell graft to a child with acute lymphoblastic leukemia. The gene calls are TRBV4-2 and TRBJ2-7; a weak D match, TRBD1 (5 bases). This CDR3 reads CASSQGRASSYEQYF. The CDR3 nucleotides are TGTGCCAGCAGCCAAGGCAGGGCGAGCTCCTACGAGCAGTACTTC.